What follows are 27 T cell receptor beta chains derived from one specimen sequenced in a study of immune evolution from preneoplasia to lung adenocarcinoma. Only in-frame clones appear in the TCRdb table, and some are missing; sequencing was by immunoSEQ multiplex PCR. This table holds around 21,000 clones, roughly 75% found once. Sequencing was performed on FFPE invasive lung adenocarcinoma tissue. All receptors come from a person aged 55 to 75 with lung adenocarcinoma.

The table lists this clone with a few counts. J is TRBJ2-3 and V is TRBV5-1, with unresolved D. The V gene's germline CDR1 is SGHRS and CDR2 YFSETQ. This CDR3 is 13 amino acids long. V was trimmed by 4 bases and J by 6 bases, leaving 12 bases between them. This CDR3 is CASSARVGDTQYF. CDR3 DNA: TGCGCCAGCAGCGCACGGGTAGGGGATACGCAGTATTTT.

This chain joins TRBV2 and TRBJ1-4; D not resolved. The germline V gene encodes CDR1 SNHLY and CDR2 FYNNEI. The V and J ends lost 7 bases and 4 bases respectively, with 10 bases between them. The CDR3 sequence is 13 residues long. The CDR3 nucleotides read TGTGCCAGCAATCGGCAATATAATGAAAAACTGTTTTTT. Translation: CASNRQYNEKLFF.

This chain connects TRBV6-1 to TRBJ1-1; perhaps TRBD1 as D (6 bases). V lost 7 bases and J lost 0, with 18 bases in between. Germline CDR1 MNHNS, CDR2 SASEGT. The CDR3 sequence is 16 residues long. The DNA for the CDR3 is TGTGCCAGCACTGAGGGGGGGGAGTTCATGAACACTGAAGCTTTCTTT. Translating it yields CASTEGGEFMNTEAFF.

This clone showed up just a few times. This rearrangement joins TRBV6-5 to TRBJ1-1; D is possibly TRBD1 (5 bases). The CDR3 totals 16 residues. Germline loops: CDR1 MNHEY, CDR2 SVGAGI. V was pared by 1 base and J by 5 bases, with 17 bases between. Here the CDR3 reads CASSYYPPPGLTEAFF. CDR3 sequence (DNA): TGTGCCAGCAGTTACTACCCCCCGCCAGGGTTAACTGAAGCTTTCTTT.

CDR3 DNA: TGTGCCACCAGCATCCGGGGACAGGGGCGCTCCGAGACCCAGTACTTC. Its protein is CATSIRGQGRSETQYF. The chain couples TRBV15 to TRBJ2-5, with TRBD1 matching over 10 bases. V shed 4 bases, J shed 5 bases, and the junction held 10 bases outside the gene matches. The CDR3 sequence is 16 residues long. The V gene's germline CDR1 is LNHNV and CDR2 YYDKDF (reference sequence). Filled out from reference TRBV15 and TRBJ2-5, the complete variable domain reads DAMVIQNPRYQVTQFGKPVTLSCSQTLNHNVMYWYQQKSSQAPKLLFHYYDKDFNNEADTPDNFQSRRPNTSFCFLDIRSPGLGDTAMYLCATSIRGQGRSETQYFGPGTRLLVL.

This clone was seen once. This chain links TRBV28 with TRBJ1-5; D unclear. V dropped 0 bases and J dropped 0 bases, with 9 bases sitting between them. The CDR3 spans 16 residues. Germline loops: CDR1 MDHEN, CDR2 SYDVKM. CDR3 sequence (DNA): TGTGCCAGCAGTTTATGGGCAGTCAATAGCAATCAGCCCCAGCATTTT. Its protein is CASSLWAVNSNQPQHF.

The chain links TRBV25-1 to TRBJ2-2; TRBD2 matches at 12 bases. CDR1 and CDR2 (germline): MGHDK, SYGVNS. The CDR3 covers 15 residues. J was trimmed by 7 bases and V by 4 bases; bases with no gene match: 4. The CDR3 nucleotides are TGTGCCAGCAGTGCTTCTAGCGGGAGGGGCGGGGAGCTGTTTTTT. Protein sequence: CASSASSGRGGELFF.

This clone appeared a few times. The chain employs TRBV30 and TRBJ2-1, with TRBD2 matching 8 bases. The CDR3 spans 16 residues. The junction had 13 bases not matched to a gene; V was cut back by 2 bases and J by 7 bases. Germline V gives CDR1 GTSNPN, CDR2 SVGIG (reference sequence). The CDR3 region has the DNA TGTGCCTGGAGTCCTCCTTTTCTAGCGGGCTGGAATGAGCAGTTCTTC. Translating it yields CAWSPPFLAGWNEQFF. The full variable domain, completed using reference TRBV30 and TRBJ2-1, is SQTIHQWPATLVQPVGSPLSLECTVEGTSNPNLYWYRQAAGRGLQLLFYSVGIGQISSEVPQNLSASRPQDRQFILSSKKLLLSDSGFYLCAWSPPFLAGWNEQFFGPGTRLTVL.

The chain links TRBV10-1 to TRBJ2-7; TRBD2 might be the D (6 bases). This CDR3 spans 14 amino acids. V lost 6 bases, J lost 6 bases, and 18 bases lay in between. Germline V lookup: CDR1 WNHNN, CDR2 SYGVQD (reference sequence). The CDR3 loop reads CASSPEGAGIEQYF. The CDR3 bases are TGCGCCAGCAGCCCAGAAGGAGCGGGTATCGAGCAGTACTTC.

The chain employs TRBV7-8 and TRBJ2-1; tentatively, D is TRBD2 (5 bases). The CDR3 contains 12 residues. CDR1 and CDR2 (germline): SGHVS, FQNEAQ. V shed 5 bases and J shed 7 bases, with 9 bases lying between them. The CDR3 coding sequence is TGTGCCAGCAGCGGACTGAAAAATGAGCAGTTCTTC. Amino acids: CASSGLKNEQFF.

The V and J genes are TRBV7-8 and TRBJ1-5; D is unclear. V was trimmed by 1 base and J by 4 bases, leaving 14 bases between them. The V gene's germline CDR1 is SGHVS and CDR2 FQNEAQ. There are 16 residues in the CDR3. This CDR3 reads CASSLGRVEQNQPQHF. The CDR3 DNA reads TGTGCCAGCAGCTTAGGACGAGTAGAGCAGAATCAGCCCCAGCATTTT.

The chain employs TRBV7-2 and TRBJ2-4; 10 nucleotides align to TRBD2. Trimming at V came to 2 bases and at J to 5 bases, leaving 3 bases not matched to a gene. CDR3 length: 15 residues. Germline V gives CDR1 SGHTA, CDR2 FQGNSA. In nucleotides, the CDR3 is TGTGCCAGCAGCTTATCCCTAGCGGGGGAAAACATTCAGTACTTC. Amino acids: CASSLSLAGENIQYF.

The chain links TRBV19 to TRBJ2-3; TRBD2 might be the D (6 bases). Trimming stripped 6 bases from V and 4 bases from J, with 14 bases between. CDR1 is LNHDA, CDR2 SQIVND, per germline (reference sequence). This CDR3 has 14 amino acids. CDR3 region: CASSGVGGPDTQYF. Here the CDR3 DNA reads TGTGCCAGTAGCGGGGTAGGAGGGCCAGATACGCAGTATTTT.

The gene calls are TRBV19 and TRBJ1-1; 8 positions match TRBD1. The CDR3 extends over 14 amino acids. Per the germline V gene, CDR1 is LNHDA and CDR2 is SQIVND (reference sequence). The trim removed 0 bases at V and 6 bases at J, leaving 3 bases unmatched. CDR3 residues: CASSIDRGPAEAFF. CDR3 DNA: TGTGCCAGTAGTATAGACAGGGGGCCCGCTGAAGCTTTCTTT. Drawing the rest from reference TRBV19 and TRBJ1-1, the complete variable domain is DGGITQSPKYLFRKEGQNVTLSCEQNLNHDAMYWYRQDPGQGLRLIYYSQIVNDFQKGDIAEGYSVSREKKESFPLTVTSAQKNPTAFYLCASSIDRGPAEAFFGQGTRLTVV.

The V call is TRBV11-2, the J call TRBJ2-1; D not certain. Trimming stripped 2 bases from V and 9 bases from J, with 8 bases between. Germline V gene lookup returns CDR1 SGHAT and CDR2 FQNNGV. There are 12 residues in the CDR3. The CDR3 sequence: CASSLNHGEQFF. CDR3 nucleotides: TGTGCCAGCAGCTTAAATCACGGTGAGCAGTTCTTC.

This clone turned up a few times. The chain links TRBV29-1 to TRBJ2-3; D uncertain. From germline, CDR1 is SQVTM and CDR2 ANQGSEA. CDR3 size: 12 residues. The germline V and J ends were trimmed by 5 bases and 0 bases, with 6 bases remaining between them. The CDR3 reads CSVHQSTDTQYF. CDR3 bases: TGCAGCGTTCACCAGAGCACAGATACGCAGTATTTT.

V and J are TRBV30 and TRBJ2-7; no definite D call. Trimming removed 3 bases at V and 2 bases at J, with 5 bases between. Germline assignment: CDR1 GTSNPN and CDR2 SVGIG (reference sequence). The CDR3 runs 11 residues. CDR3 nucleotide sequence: TGTGCCTGGAGGGATGCCTACGAGCAGTACTTC. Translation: CAWRDAYEQYF.

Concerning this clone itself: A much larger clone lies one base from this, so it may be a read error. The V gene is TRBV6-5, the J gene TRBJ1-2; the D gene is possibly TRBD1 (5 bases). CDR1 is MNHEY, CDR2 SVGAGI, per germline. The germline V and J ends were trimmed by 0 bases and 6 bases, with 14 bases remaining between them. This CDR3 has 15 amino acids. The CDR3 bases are TGTGCCAGCAGTTACTCCTGGACAAGGCTGGATGGCTACACCTTC. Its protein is CASSYSWTRLDGYTF.

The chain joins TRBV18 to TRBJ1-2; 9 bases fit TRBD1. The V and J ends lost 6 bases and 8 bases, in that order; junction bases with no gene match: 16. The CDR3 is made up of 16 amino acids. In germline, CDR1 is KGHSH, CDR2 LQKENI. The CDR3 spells CASSADLPGQGKGYTF. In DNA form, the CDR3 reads TGTGCCAGCTCCGCCGACCTTCCGGGACAGGGAAAAGGCTACACCTTC.

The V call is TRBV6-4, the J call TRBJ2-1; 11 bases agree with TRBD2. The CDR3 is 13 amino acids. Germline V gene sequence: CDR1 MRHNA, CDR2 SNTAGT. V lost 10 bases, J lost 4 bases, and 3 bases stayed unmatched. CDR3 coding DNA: TGTGCCACCGGGACTAGCGGTTACAATGAGCAGTTCTTC. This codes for CATGTSGYNEQFF.

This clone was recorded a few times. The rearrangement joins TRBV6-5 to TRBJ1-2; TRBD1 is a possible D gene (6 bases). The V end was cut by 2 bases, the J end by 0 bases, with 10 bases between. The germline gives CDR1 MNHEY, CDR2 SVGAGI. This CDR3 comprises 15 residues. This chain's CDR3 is CASSYPRQANYGYTF. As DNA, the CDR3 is TGTGCCAGCAGTTACCCCCGACAGGCTAACTATGGCTACACCTTC.

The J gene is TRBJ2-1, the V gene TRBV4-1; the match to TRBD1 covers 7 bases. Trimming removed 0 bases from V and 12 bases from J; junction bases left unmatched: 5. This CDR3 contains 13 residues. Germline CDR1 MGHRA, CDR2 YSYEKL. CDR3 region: CASSQDRGLGQFF. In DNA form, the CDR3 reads TGCGCCAGCAGCCAAGATAGGGGGCTTGGGCAGTTCTTC.

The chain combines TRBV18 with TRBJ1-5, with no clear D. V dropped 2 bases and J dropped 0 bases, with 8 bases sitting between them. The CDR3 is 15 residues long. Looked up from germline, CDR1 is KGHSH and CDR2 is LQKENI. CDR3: CASSPIQASNQPQHF. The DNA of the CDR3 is TGTGCCAGCTCACCAATCCAGGCTAGCAATCAGCCCCAGCATTTT.

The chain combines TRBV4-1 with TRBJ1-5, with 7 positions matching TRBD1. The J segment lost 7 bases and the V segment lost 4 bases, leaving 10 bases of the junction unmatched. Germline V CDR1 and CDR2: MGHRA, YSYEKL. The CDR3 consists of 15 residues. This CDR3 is CASSRADRVDQPQHF. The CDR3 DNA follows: TGCGCCAGCAGCCGCGCAGACAGGGTAGACCAGCCCCAGCATTTT.

CDR3 DNA: TGTGCCAGCAGTTCCGCCGTTAGGGGGACCAAAAACATTCAGTACTTC. Translating gives CASSSAVRGTKNIQYF. The chain uses TRBV28 and TRBJ2-4; TRBD1 might be the D (6 bases). The CDR3 covers 16 residues. From germline, CDR1 is MDHEN and CDR2 SYDVKM. V was clipped by 4 bases and J by 2 bases, with 15 bases between them.

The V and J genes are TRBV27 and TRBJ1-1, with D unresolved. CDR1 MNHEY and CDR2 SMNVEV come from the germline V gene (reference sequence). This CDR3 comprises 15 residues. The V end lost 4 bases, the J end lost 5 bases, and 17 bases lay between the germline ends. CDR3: CASSSLIGRGTEAFF. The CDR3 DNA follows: TGTGCCAGCAGTTCGCTTATAGGGCGCGGGACTGAAGCTTTCTTT.

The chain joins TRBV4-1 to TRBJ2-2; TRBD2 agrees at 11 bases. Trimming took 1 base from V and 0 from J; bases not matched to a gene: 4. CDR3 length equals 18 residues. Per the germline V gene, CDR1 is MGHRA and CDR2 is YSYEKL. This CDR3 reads CASSQGLAGGSNTGELFF. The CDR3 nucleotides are TGCGCCAGCAGCCAAGGTCTAGCGGGAGGTTCGAACACCGGGGAGCTGTTTTTT.